The clone carrying this T cell receptor beta chain was detected a few times. Its target is not known. The sequenced template was RNA, covering the TCR beta CDR3 region. Scientists carried out first-round RT-PCR using HTBI primers and then a second-round multiplex PCR. A single record per CDR3 protein comes from TCRdb applying MiXCR to the multiplex PCR reads. Of almost 750,000 distinct CDR3 sequences in the sample, around 40% are singletons; the top ten hold 44%. Ophthalmopathy donors showed moderate-to-severe activity, CAS ≥3, NOSPECS ≥4 and a duration under 3 months. Excluded were patients with other autoimmune diseases, uncontrolled infections, pregnancy or lactation. What supplied the PBMCs was about 10 ml of fresh peripheral blood. The data stem from a study of Graves' ophthalmopathy and Graves' hyperthyroidism. Study-wide results and limits: Clonotypes were expanded in thyroid at above 0.001 frequency, and most also appeared in blood.

The J segment lost 5 bases and the V segment lost 1 base, leaving 4 bases of the junction unmatched. Germline V gives CDR1 LGHNA, CDR2 YSLEER. This CDR3 region has 15 residues. The chain carries TRBV4-3 and TRBJ1-1; 10 bases align to TRBD1. This receptor was identified in an adult man with Graves' ophthalmopathy. The source material was peripheral blood. The CDR3 loop is CASSQGQGAYTEAFF. The CDR3 DNA reads TGCGCCAGCAGCCAAGGACAGGGGGCTTATACTGAAGCTTTCTTT.